The 26 T cell receptor beta chains reported below all come from one sample, sequenced in a study of CD8+ T cells in alopecia areata (dated by TCRdb to the late 2010s). Library generation was performed with the immunoSEQ multiplex PCR assay. RNA was extracted from all samples and reverse transcribed into cDNA as template for TCR sequencing. What TCRdb holds here is the immuneACCESS table cut down to in-frame rearrangements. Part of the clones is not present; checked against another copy, under half of the missing clones reflect an unresolved V gene, and the others are unexplained. The sample data list under 200,000 clones, and 55% to 75% of these were observed just once. The top ten constitute over 0.85% of the sample. Reading the label with the study, this specimen's time point is: around 4 weeks on oral tofacitinib. This specimen's treatment or condition label, interpreted: oral pan-JAK inhibitor, 5-10 mg twice daily.

The sequences come from CD4+ T cells sorted from blood, collected at week 4, from a patient treated with tofacitinib. These TCRs come from a human donor with alopecia areata.

V and J are TRBV4-3 and TRBJ2-2; no definite D call. The germline V gene encodes CDR1 LGHNA and CDR2 YSLEER. The CDR3 sequence is 14 residues long. Trimming removed 0 bases at V and 6 bases at J, with 8 bases between. CDR3 DNA: TGCGCCAGCAGCCAAGATGTCCGCTCCGGGGAGCTGTTTTTT. It specifies CASSQDVRSGELFF.

The genes are TRBV30 and TRBJ2-1, with a weak D call TRBD1 (5 bases). Germline CDR1 GTSNPN, CDR2 SVGIG (reference sequence). This CDR3 is built from 12 residues. Between the trimmed V and J ends, which lost 5 bases and 7 bases, there was a span of 12 bases. Written as DNA, the CDR3 is TGTGCCTGGGAAGGGGCCGGGAATGAGCAGTTCTTC. Its translation: CAWEGAGNEQFF.

V and J are TRBV5-1 and TRBJ1-5, with D possibly TRBD1 on 6 matching bases. V was clipped by 0 bases and J by 4 bases, with 8 bases between them. The CDR3 length is 14 residues. Germline CDR1 reads SGHRS; CDR2 reads YFSETQ. This CDR3 is CASSLGQENQPQHF. The CDR3 DNA reads as TGCGCCAGCAGCTTGGGACAGGAGAATCAGCCCCAGCATTTT. The variable domain in full, completed from reference TRBV5-1 and TRBJ1-5, reads KAGVTQTPRYLIKTRGQQVTLSCSPISGHRSVSWYQQTPGQGLQFLFEYFSETQRNKGNFPGRFSGRQFSNSRSEMNVSTLELGDSALYLCASSLGQENQPQHFGDGTRLSIL.

V gene TRBV10-3 combines with J gene TRBJ2-7; possible D gene TRBD1, 6 bases. Germline V gene data show CDR1 as ENHRY and CDR2 as SYGVKD. The ends were cut back, 10 bases at V and 6 bases at J, with 13 bases in the middle. This CDR3 contains 11 residues. The chain's CDR3 is CASSTGSEQYF. In DNA, the CDR3 is TGTGCCAGTTCCACAGGGTCCGAGCAGTACTTC.

J is TRBJ1-2 and V is TRBV29-1; the D gene is possibly TRBD1 (5 bases). The CDR3 is 12 amino acids. Germline CDR1 is SQVTM and CDR2 is ANQGSEA. The ends were cut back, 2 bases at V and 6 bases at J, with 10 bases in the middle. This CDR3 is CSVERGKNGYTF. CDR3 DNA sequence: TGCAGCGTTGAACGGGGGAAGAATGGCTACACCTTC.

This sequence joins TRBV30 and TRBJ2-7, with a possible D match to TRBD1 (5 bases). The CDR3 has 15 amino acids. Germline CDR1 reads GTSNPN; CDR2 reads SVGIG (reference sequence). V was cut by 0 bases and J by 6 bases, with 18 bases left in between. The CDR3 spells CAWSVLGMKGVEQYF. The CDR3 region has the DNA TGTGCCTGGAGTGTATTGGGGATGAAAGGGGTCGAGCAGTACTTC.

The rearrangement links TRBV9 to TRBJ2-1; tentatively, D is TRBD2 (5 bases). Per germline, CDR1 SGDLS and CDR2 YYNGEE. The CDR3 is 14 residues long. Trimming stripped 4 bases from V and 3 bases from J, with 11 bases between. The CDR3 coding sequence is TGTGCCAGCAGCCGCACCGGGGACTACAATGAGCAGTTCTTC. Amino acids: CASSRTGDYNEQFF.

This clone was detected once. J is TRBJ2-3 and V is TRBV30, with D possibly being TRBD1 or TRBD2 (5 bases each). The V and J ends lost 3 bases and 4 bases respectively, with 23 bases between them. The germline V gene has CDR1 GTSNPN and CDR2 SVGIG (reference sequence). The CDR3 totals 17 residues. CDR3 protein: CAWRVSQHWGTSDTQYF. CDR3 coding DNA: TGTGCCTGGAGGGTTTCCCAACACTGGGGGACCTCAGATACGCAGTATTTT.

The rearrangement uses TRBV29-1 and TRBJ1-5; TRBD1 aligns across 10 bases. V lost 6 bases, J lost 9 bases, and 11 bases stayed unmatched. This CDR3 region has 14 residues. Germline CDR1 SQVTM, CDR2 ANQGSEA. The CDR3 sequence: CSVSPGQGLGPQHF. The CDR3 DNA sequence: TGCAGCGTGTCCCCGGGACAGGGGTTGGGGCCCCAGCATTTT.

The V call is TRBV5-6, the J call TRBJ2-1, with D uncertain. V gave up 2 bases and J gave up 9 bases, with 12 bases separating them. The CDR3 is 13 amino acids. Germline CDR1 and CDR2: SGHDT and YYEEEE. The DNA of the CDR3 is TGTGCCAGCAGCTTCCCCTCGGGTGGTGAGCAGTTCTTC. This codes for CASSFPSGGEQFF.

The genes are TRBV9 and TRBJ2-2; no clear D gene. CDR1 is SGDLS, CDR2 YYNGEE, per germline. The length of the CDR3 is 14 residues. Trimming shortened V by 1 base and J by 4 bases, and 8 bases separated the two germline ends. The CDR3 DNA reads TGTGCCAGCAGCGTACAGCCAAGCACCGGGGAGCTGTTTTTT. Its protein product is CASSVQPSTGELFF.

This chain connects TRBV7-2 to TRBJ1-2; 9 nucleotides agree with TRBD1. This CDR3 comprises 14 residues. The V gene's germline CDR1 is SGHTA and CDR2 FQGNSA. Unmatched junction bases numbered 1, after V lost 1 base and J lost 4 bases. In DNA, the CDR3 is TGTGCCAGCAGCTTAGTGGGACAGGGCTATGGCTACACCTTC. Protein: CASSLVGQGYGYTF.

The rearrangement joins TRBV29-1 to TRBJ2-4; D uncertain. CDR1 is SQVTM and CDR2 is ANQGSEA in the germline V gene. Trimming pared 8 bases from V and 4 bases from J, leaving 12 bases between. The CDR3 loop spans 12 amino acids. The CDR3 reads CSTSLEKNIQYF. CDR3 nucleotide sequence: TGCAGCACCAGCCTGGAGAAAAACATTCAGTACTTC.

The chain recombines TRBV9 with TRBJ2-2; 7 bases are a match to TRBD2. V dropped 0 bases and J dropped 2; count of bases not matched to a gene: 7. The CDR3 totals 17 residues. From germline, CDR1 is SGDLS and CDR2 YYNGEE. This chain's CDR3 is CASSVGPAGHNTGELFF. DNA of the CDR3: TGTGCCAGCAGCGTAGGTCCAGCGGGGCATAACACCGGGGAGCTGTTTTTT.

This clone has more than one count but fewer than ten. V usage is TRBV27 and J usage is TRBJ1-5; no clear D. This CDR3 has 15 amino acids. Germline values: CDR1 MNHEY, CDR2 SMNVEV (reference sequence). V lost 5 bases to trimming and J lost 3 bases, with 14 bases between them. The CDR3 spells CASSPREANNQPQHF. The CDR3 DNA follows: TGTGCCAGCAGTCCTCGCGAGGCAAACAATCAGCCCCAGCATTTT.

The J gene is TRBJ2-5, the V gene TRBV30; D tentatively fits TRBD1 or TRBD2 (5 bases each). The V end lost 8 bases, the J end lost 2 bases, and 18 bases lay between the germline ends. The CDR3 extends over 14 amino acids. Germline CDR1 GTSNPN, CDR2 SVGIG (reference sequence). CDR3 DNA sequence: TGTGCCAGTGACGCCGGGACGACACAAGAGACCCAGTACTTC. Translation gives CASDAGTTQETQYF.

The chain links TRBV30 to TRBJ2-2; 9 bases agree with TRBD2. This CDR3 contains 15 residues. V shed 2 bases and J 3 bases; nucleotides not matched to a gene: 4. Looked up from germline, CDR1 is GTSNPN and CDR2 is SVGIG (reference sequence). As DNA, the CDR3 is TGTGCCTGGAGTAGACTAGCGGTTTACACCGGGGAGCTGTTTTTT. Translation: CAWSRLAVYTGELFF.

The chain combines TRBV15 with TRBJ1-2; D perhaps matches TRBD1 (5 bases). Trimming left V 3 bases short and J 6 bases short, with 20 bases between. The CDR3 is made up of 16 amino acids. CDR1 and CDR2 (germline): LNHNV, YYDKDF (reference sequence). CDR3 DNA: TGTGCCACCAGCAGTGTATTATTCCGACGGGGCCATGGCTACACCTTC. Its protein product is CATSSVLFRRGHGYTF.

The J gene is TRBJ1-1, the V gene TRBV30; maybe TRBD1 (5 bases). Trimming removed 2 bases at V and 10 bases at J, with 20 bases between. CDR3 length equals 14 residues. Germline CDR1 is GTSNPN and CDR2 is SVGIG (reference sequence). The CDR3 DNA follows: TGTGCCTGGAGTCTCGGCGGGACTTCAGGTGGAGCTTTCTTT. This sequence encodes CAWSLGGTSGGAFF.

This clone was recorded a few times. V usage is TRBV2 and J usage is TRBJ2-5, with 7 bases that match TRBD1. V shed 6 bases, J shed 3 bases, and the junction held 10 bases outside the gene matches. The CDR3 length is 15 residues. From germline, CDR1 is SNHLY and CDR2 FYNNEI. CDR3 in amino acids: CASRARDSSEETQYF. CDR3 coding DNA: TGTGCCAGCAGAGCCCGGGACAGCTCTGAAGAGACCCAGTACTTC.

Remarks on this clone: A much larger clone differs by one base, so this may be a read error. Written as DNA, the CDR3 is TGTGCCAGCAGGCGGACAGGGAGTGGCTACACCTTC. The encoded protein is CASRRTGSGYTF. This chain uses TRBV6-5 with TRBJ1-2; 8 bases agree with TRBD1. This CDR3 has 12 amino acids. The V gene end was trimmed by 6 bases and the J gene end by 7 bases; junction bases not matched to a gene: 4. Germline CDR1 is MNHEY and CDR2 is SVGAGI.

This clone was seen more than once but under ten times. CDR3 nucleotide sequence: TGCAGCGGTCACAGGGGGCGCGGAGAGACCCAGTACTTC. This gives the protein CSGHRGRGETQYF. The chain recombines TRBV29-1 with TRBJ2-5; 9 bases match TRBD1. The CDR3 sequence is 13 residues long. V lost 7 bases and J lost 4; bases outside the gene matches: 7. Germline V CDR1 and CDR2: SQVTM, ANQGSEA.

The rearrangement joins TRBV4-3 to TRBJ2-3; possibly TRBD2 for D (6 bases). The germline V gene has CDR1 LGHNA and CDR2 YSLEER. V lost 4 bases and J 6 bases, leaving 14 bases between the germline ends. The CDR3 is 14 residues long. The CDR3 spells CASSLEGTWDTQYF. The CDR3 bases are TGCGCCAGCAGCCTGGAGGGGACTTGGGATACGCAGTATTTT.

The rearrangement uses TRBV30 and TRBJ1-1; D gene ambiguous. V was cut by 3 bases and J by 3 bases, with 11 bases left in between. The CDR3 totals 13 residues. Germline V gene sequence: CDR1 GTSNPN, CDR2 SVGIG (reference sequence). CDR3 sequence: CAWRKGGDTEAFF. The CDR3 bases are TGTGCCTGGAGAAAGGGTGGGGACACTGAAGCTTTCTTT. The full variable domain, completed using reference TRBV30 and TRBJ1-1, is SQTIHQWPATLVQPVGSPLSLECTVEGTSNPNLYWYRQAAGRGLQLLFYSVGIGQISSEVPQNLSASRPQDRQFILSSKKLLLSDSGFYLCAWRKGGDTEAFFGQGTRLTVV.

V and J are TRBV2 and TRBJ1-2; tentative D call: TRBD1 (6 bases). Germline CDR1 is SNHLY and CDR2 is FYNNEI. V was trimmed by 8 bases and J by 9 bases, leaving 16 bases between them. The CDR3 has 12 amino acids. The CDR3 DNA reads TGTGCCAGCTCACGGGAGGGGGGTCGCTACACCTTC. Translating it yields CASSREGGRYTF.

This clone was seen only a few times. This chain's CDR3 is CAWSVVRLVRSTEAFF. CDR3 nucleotides: TGTGCCTGGAGTGTAGTCAGGCTGGTCCGGAGCACTGAAGCTTTCTTT. The rearrangement joins TRBV30 to TRBJ1-1, with D uncertain. V was trimmed by 0 bases and J by 4 bases, leaving 18 bases between them. In germline, CDR1 is GTSNPN, CDR2 SVGIG (reference sequence). This CDR3 region has 16 residues.